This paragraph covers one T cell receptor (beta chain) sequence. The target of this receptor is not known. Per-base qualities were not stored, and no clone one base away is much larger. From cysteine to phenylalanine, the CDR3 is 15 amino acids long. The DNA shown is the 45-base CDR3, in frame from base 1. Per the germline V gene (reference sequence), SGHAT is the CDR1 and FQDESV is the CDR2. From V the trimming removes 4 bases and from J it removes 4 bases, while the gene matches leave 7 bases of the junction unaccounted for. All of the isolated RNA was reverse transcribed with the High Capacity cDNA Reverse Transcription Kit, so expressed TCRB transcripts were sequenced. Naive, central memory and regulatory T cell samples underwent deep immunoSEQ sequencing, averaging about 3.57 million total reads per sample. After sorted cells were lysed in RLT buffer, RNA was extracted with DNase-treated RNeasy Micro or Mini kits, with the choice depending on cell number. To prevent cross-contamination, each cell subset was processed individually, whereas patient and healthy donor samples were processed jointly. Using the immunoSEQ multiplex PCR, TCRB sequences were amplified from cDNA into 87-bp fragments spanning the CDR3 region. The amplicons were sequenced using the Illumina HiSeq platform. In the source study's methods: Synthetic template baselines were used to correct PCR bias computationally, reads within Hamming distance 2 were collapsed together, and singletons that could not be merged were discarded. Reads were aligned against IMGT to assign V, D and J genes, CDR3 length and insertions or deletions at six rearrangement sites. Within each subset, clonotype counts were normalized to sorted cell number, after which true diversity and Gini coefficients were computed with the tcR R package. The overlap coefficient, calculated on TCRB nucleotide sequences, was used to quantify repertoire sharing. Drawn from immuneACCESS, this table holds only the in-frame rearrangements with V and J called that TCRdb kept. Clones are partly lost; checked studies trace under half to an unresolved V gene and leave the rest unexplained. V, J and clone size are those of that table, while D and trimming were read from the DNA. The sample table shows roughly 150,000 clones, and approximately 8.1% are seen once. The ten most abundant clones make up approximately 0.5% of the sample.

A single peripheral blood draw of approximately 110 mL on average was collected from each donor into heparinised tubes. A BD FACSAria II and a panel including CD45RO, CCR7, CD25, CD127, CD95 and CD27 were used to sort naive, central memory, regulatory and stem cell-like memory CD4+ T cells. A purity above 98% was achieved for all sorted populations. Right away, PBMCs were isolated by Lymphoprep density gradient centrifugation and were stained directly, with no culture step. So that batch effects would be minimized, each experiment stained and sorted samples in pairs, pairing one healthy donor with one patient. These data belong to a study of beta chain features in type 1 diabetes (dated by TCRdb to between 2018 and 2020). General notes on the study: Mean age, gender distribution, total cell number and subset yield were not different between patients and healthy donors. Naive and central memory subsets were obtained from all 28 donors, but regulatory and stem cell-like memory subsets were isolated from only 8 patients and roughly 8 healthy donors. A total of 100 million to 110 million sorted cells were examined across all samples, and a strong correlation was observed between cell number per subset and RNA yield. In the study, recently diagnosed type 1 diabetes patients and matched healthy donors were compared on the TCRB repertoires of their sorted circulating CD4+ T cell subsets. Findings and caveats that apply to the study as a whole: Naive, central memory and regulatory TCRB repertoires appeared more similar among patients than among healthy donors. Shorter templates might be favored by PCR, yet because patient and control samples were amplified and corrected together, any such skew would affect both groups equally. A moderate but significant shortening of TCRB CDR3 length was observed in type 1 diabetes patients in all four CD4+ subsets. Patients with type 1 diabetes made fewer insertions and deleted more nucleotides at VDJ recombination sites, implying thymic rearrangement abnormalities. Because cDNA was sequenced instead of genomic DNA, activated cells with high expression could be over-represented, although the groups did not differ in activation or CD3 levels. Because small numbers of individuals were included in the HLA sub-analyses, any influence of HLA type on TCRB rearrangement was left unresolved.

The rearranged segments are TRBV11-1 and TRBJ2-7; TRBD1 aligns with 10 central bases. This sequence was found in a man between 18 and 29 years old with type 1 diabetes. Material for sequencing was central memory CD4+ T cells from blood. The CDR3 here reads CASSSMDRGIYEQYF. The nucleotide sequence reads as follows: TGTGCCAGCAGCTCTATGGACAGGGGGATATACGAGCAGTACTTC.